The 12 T cell receptor beta chains presented below share a single source sample, sequenced in a study of blood T cell repertoires in COVID-19. Here immunoSEQ multiplex PCR was the method, and the copy in TCRdb shows in-frame clones only, minus some. This table has 250,000 to 300,000 clones, 75% to 90% appearing once. The sequenced material came from peripheral blood. The receptors stem from a woman aged 45-59 years who had recovered from COVID-19.

The chain employs TRBV4-3 and TRBJ2-1; unclear D gene. V lost 1 base and J lost 5, with 9 bases in between. Germline V gives CDR1 LGHNA, CDR2 YSLEER. This CDR3 is 14 amino acids long. The CDR3 coding sequence is TGCGCCAGCAGCCAAGGACACCTAAACAATGAGCAGTTCTTC. Translated: CASSQGHLNNEQFF.

The J gene is TRBJ1-5, the V gene TRBV6-5; D unresolved. With 8 bases removed from V and 2 bases from J, the gap between germline ends came to 10 bases. The length of the CDR3 is 13 residues. The germline gives CDR1 MNHEY, CDR2 SVGAGI. The CDR3 loop is CASGLGRNQPQHF. The CDR3 nucleotides read TGTGCCAGCGGACTGGGCCGCAATCAGCCCCAGCATTTT.

The chain employs TRBV2 and TRBJ1-1, with no clear D. The germline CDR1 and CDR2 sequences are SNHLY and FYNNEI. CDR3 size: 14 residues. Trimming pared 4 bases from V and 5 bases from J, leaving 14 bases between. CDR3 amino acids: CASSGLTAGTEAFF. Written as DNA, the CDR3 is TGTGCCAGCAGTGGTCTGACCGCGGGTACTGAAGCTTTCTTT.

The J gene is TRBJ2-4, the V gene TRBV4-1; D ambiguous. V shed 2 bases and J shed 0 bases, with 11 bases lying between them. This CDR3 comprises 16 residues. Germline CDR1 MGHRA, CDR2 YSYEKL. The chain's CDR3 is CASSQRQVLAKNIQYF. CDR3 sequence (DNA): TGCGCCAGCAGCCAACGGCAGGTCCTAGCCAAAAACATTCAGTACTTC.

V is TRBV12-3 or TRBV12-4 and J is TRBJ1-5; perhaps TRBD1 as D (6 bases). V gave up 4 bases and J gave up 6 bases, with 10 bases separating them. There are 13 residues in the CDR3. CDR3 DNA sequence: TGTGCCAGCAGTTCACTACAGGGTCAGCCCCAGCATTTT. Protein sequence: CASSSLQGQPQHF.

The chain uses TRBV7-8 and TRBJ1-6; possibly TRBD1 for D (5 bases). The V gene's germline CDR1 is SGHVS and CDR2 FQNEAQ. The V end lost 2 bases, the J end lost 5 bases, and 7 bases lay between the germline ends. The CDR3 is 14 amino acids. The CDR3 is CASSLTGDNSPLHF. The CDR3 DNA follows: TGTGCCAGCAGCTTAACAGGAGATAATTCACCCCTCCACTTT.

This sequence joins TRBV7-3 and TRBJ2-3; 7 nucleotides match TRBD1. This CDR3 is built from 14 residues. CDR1 SGHTA and CDR2 FQGTGA come from the germline V gene. V shed 2 bases and J 1 base; nucleotides not matched to a gene: 0. This chain's CDR3 is CASSLDRGTDTQYF. The CDR3 bases are TGTGCCAGCAGCTTAGACAGGGGCACAGATACGCAGTATTTT.

J is TRBJ2-2 and V is TRBV29-1; TRBD1 agrees at 10 bases. The CDR3 totals 16 residues. Germline CDR1 is SQVTM and CDR2 is ANQGSEA. J lost 5 bases, V lost 2 bases, and 8 bases had no gene match. DNA for the CDR3: TGCAGCGTTGAAATAAGGACAGGGGGTGGTACCGGGGAGCTGTTTTTT. It specifies CSVEIRTGGGTGELFF.

The chain combines TRBV2 with TRBJ1-4, with D possibly being TRBD1 (5 bases). The CDR3 consists of 13 residues. CDR1 and CDR2 (germline): SNHLY, FYNNEI. Trimming left V 10 bases short and J 7 bases short, with 16 bases between. The CDR3: CATRASGFEKLFF. In nucleotides, the CDR3 is TGTGCCACTCGGGCCTCAGGGTTTGAAAAACTGTTTTTT.

The rearrangement joins TRBV3-1 (or the pseudogene TRBV3-2) to TRBJ1-6; tentatively, D is TRBD1 (5 bases). The V end lost 3 bases, the J end lost 3 bases, and 12 bases lay between the germline ends. Germline CDR1 LGHDT, CDR2 YNNKEL (reference sequence). The CDR3 extends over 16 amino acids. CDR3 DNA sequence: TGTGCCAGCAGCCACGTGGGGGGTGGCTATAATTCACCCCTCCACTTT. As protein: CASSHVGGGYNSPLHF.

In regard to this clone: The junction shows a germline mismatch at one end, possibly a read error. The chain couples TRBV30 to TRBJ2-7, with D possibly matching TRBD2 (5 bases). Germline values: CDR1 GTSNPN, CDR2 SVGIG (reference sequence). This CDR3 spans 12 amino acids. The CDR3 is CAWDLGYSELVF. The CDR3 DNA reads TGTGCCTGGGACCTGGGATACAGCGAACTAGTCTTC.

J is TRBJ1-2 and V is TRBV7-2, with a possible D match to TRBD1 (5 bases). This CDR3 region has 18 residues. The V end was cut by 1 base, the J end by 1 base, with 19 bases between. Germline CDR1 SGHTA, CDR2 FQGNSA. The DNA for the CDR3 is TGTGCCAGCAGCTTAGGCCTATTCCAGGGCTCCCTTAACTATGGCTACACCTTC. This encodes CASSLGLFQGSLNYGYTF.